This T cell receptor beta chain was sequenced in a study of CD8 T cells in ankylosing spondylitis. Study-level results: According to the report, clones linked to the disease were significantly enriched in matched synovial fluid samples taken from ankylosing spondylitis patients. Ankylosing spondylitis blood seemed to carry a telltale TCR beta motif made of several highly homologous variants. The disease-linked clones had a CD8+ phenotype and low blood frequencies.

Molecular-barcoded quantitative 5'-RACE produced these TCR beta libraries. One entry per CDR3 protein results from TCRdb running MiXCR on the 5' RACE reads. The data hold fewer than 200,000 distinct CDR3 sequences, with 9.8% observed a single time. The CDR3 is 16 amino acids. Germline V CDR1 and CDR2: ENHRY, SYGVKD. V gave up 0 bases and J gave up 4 bases; unmatched junction bases: 5. This clonotype was seen a few times. The antigen is undetermined. Sample: blood, either unsorted or a sorted T cell fraction (not recorded which). The chain uses TRBV10-3 and TRBJ2-1; 8 nucleotides agree with TRBD2. The TCR sequence derives from a female donor with ankylosing spondylitis or in good health (not recorded which). The CDR3 reads CAISESMVAGYNEQFF. CDR3 nucleotides: TGTGCCATCAGTGAGTCAATGGTAGCGGGGTACAATGAGCAGTTCTTC.